A few counts support the clone carrying this T cell receptor beta chain. As yet, its antigen is unknown. Data came from immunoSEQ multiplex PCR; TCRdb stores just in-frame clones and leaves some out. The table shows about 27,000 clones, with 80% to 90% occurring only once. This entry belongs to a study of vaccination effects on CD4 cells after COVID-19. General observations from the study: Clones arising from infection and from vaccination showed marked clonal contraction late after vaccination. Researchers reported few convalescent patients and no early post-infection timepoints in the study.

Peptide-pool stimulation followed by sequencing identified expanded antigen-specific CD4+ clonotypes in the ViraFEST assay. The authors isolated CD4+ T cells after around 10 days of culture. Each person got two doses of an mRNA SARS-CoV-2 vaccine, BNT162b2 or mRNA-1273. Having tested negative for nucleocapsid antibodies, the vaccine recipients showed no prior SARS-CoV-2 infection. The CDR3 runs 13 residues. The ends were cut back, 4 bases at V and 6 bases at J, with 10 bases in the middle. Germline V gene sequence: CDR1 SGHTA, CDR2 FQGTGA. The sample was CD4+ T cells from PBMCs cultured with HCoV-NL63 spike peptides, taken after COVID-19 vaccination. The TCR sequence derives from a human donor who received a COVID-19 vaccine. Some clones in this sample may be carry-over from other donors' samples. The rearrangement links TRBV7-3 to TRBJ2-1, with D possibly matching TRBD2 (5 bases). The CDR3 sequence is CASSSGLANEQFF. CDR3 DNA: TGTGCCAGCAGCTCCGGACTGGCCAATGAGCAGTTCTTC.